The TCR beta chain under discussion was sequenced for a study of OX40 agonist ivuxolimab in advanced cancers. Study background: In three patients, partial responses were observed, one with hepatocellular carcinoma and two with cutaneous melanoma.

Patients were excluded for autoimmune disease history or systemic immunosuppression. As for this clone: What it recognizes is unknown.

General study points: Among the nonresponders, some also had low normalized T-cell clonal expansion. Determination of antigen specificity was not performed for the expanded peripheral T cells.

The CDR3 is 17 amino acids. CDR1 SGHRS and CDR2 YFSETQ come from the germline V gene. Trimming took 3 bases from V and 3 from J, leaving 20 bases between them. Sequencing was performed with immunoSEQ multiplex PCR; in TCRdb, only in-frame clones are kept and a portion is missing. Of about 20,000 clones detected, about nine tenths appear once; the ten largest clones hold nearly 60%. V is TRBV5-1 and J is TRBJ2-3; D possibly corresponds to TRBD1 (6 bases). Sequenced here: CD4+ or CD8+ T cells sorted from blood, sampled in a trial of the OX40 agonist ivuxolimab. The receptor's source is an adult with an advanced solid tumor such as melanoma, head and neck, liver or kidney cancer. The DNA of the CDR3 is TGCGCCAGCAGCTACGATATACAGGGCTCCGGGACAGATACGCAGTATTTT. Its translation: CASSYDIQGSGTDTQYF.